This TCR beta chain was identified during a study of a mutant IDH1 vaccine in newly diagnosed glioma. At the level of the study: Previous treatment comprised radiotherapy, temozolomide, or both, mostly both. The study, taken as a whole, reports: Pseudoprogression seemed unlinked to shifts in top peripheral T cell clonotypes. Most patients, roughly 92%, showed vaccine-induced immune responses.

Using immunoSEQ multiplex PCR, the repertoire was profiled, and TCRdb retains in-frame clones only, with some absent. The table records approximately 44,000 clones, 84% of them present only once. As for this clone: Antigen unknown.

Germline V gene lookup returns CDR1 SGHNT and CDR2 YYREEE (reference sequence). V lost 1 base, J lost 4 bases, and 7 bases lay in between. There are 13 residues in the CDR3. Time point defined: week 23, last vaccination. Vaccination used 300 ug of mutant IDH1 20-mer peptide per dose, with topical imiquimod. The sequences come from PBMCs, collected from a glioma patient whose treatment included an IDH1 peptide vaccine. This chain connects TRBV5-4 to TRBJ2-3; D remains unclear. The TCR sequence derives from a woman aged 18 to 35 with glioma. Some clones in this sample may be carry-over from other donors' samples. As DNA, the CDR3 is TGTGCCAGCAGCTTGAGGTCCCCAGATACGCAGTATTTT. Its protein product is CASSLRSPDTQYF.